One T cell receptor beta chain is described in this entry. The sample originates from a study of blood T cell repertoires in COVID-19. Turning to the study itself: Acute-phase and convalescent COVID-19 samples originated in the United States, Italy and Spain.

Using immunoSEQ multiplex PCR, the repertoire was profiled, and TCRdb retains in-frame clones only, with some absent. This sample has about 210,000 clones, with about four fifths found just once. Seattle-derived patients entered the study during active infection and were followed longitudinally. The germline V gene has CDR1 SNHLY and CDR2 FYNNEI. There are 13 residues in the CDR3. V lost 10 bases, J lost 2 bases, and 4 bases stayed unmatched. The clonotype originates from a woman older than 75 with COVID-19, enrolled during active disease. The rearrangement uses TRBV2 and TRBJ2-7; 11 nucleotides align to TRBD2. Source material: peripheral blood. The CDR3 region is CATGGLAAYEQYF. As DNA, the CDR3 is TGTGCCACGGGGGGACTAGCGGCCTACGAGCAGTACTTC. The full variable domain, rest sourced from reference TRBV2 and TRBJ2-7, is EPEVTQTPSHQVTQMGQEVILRCVPISNHLYFYWYRQILGQKVEFLVSFYNNEISEKSEIFDDQFSVERPDGSNFTLKIRSTKLEDSAMYFCATGGLAAYEQYFGPGTRLTVT.